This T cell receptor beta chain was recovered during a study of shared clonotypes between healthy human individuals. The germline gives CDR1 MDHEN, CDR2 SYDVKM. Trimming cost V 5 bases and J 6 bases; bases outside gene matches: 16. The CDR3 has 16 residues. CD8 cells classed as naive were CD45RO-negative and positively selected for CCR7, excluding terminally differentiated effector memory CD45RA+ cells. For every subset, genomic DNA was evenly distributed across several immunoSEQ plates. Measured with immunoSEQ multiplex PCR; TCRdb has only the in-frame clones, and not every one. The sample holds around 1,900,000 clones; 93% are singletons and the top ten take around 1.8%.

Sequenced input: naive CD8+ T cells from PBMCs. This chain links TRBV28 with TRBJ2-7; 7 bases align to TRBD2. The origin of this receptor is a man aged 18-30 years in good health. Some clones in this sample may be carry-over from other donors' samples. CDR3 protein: CASSRGLGLLGGEQYF. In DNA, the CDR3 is TGTGCCAGCAGTCGCGGACTAGGCCTACTCGGGGGCGAGCAGTACTTC.